This record concerns one T cell receptor (beta chain) sequence. The source of the sample is a study of blood T cell repertoires in COVID-19. Study-level information: COVID-19 samples, acute and convalescent, were from the United States, Italy and Spain. PBMCs, B-cell-depleted T cells, or T cells were the source of the cDNA or gDNA that made up the material.

Authors' analysis steps: The assay estimated nucleated cells by amplifying reference gene primers. Sequencing was performed with immunoSEQ multiplex PCR; in TCRdb, only in-frame clones are kept and a portion is missing. The V and J calls and clone size come from that table; D and trimming were worked out from the DNA. Of about 98,000 clones listed, over 75% are singletons. This TCR was sampled from an elderly woman with acute or convalescent COVID-19. The sample was peripheral blood.

CDR3 amino acids: CASSGQQGWSNQPQHF. The CDR3 region has the DNA TGTGCCAGCAGCGGACAACAGGGTTGGAGCAATCAGCCCCAGCATTTT. The V call is TRBV28, the J call TRBJ1-5; the D gene is possibly TRBD1 (6 bases). Per the germline V gene, CDR1 is MDHEN and CDR2 is SYDVKM. CDR3 size: 16 residues. V lost 6 bases and J lost 1, with 16 bases in between.